The 23 T cell receptor beta chains given below trace back to one sample, sequenced in a study of blood T cell repertoires in COVID-19. TCRdb keeps only in-frame clones here, not all; method: immunoSEQ multiplex PCR. The sample carries fewer than 250,000 clones, roughly 89% recorded once. Sequenced material: PBMCs or T cells enriched from blood (not recorded which). The receptor source for this set is a woman aged 30 to 39 who had been exposed to COVID-19.

This clone appeared a single time. The V gene is TRBV6-1, the J gene TRBJ1-1; D ambiguous. The CDR3 is 13 amino acids. V lost 4 bases and J 6 bases, leaving 12 bases between the germline ends. Germline lookup yields CDR1 MNHNS and CDR2 SASEGT. The CDR3 nucleotides are TGTGCCAGCAGTGTTAGCTACTTAGCTGAAGCTTTCTTT. Protein sequence: CASSVSYLAEAFF.

V usage is TRBV27 and J usage is TRBJ1-4; 9 nucleotides match TRBD1. CDR1 and CDR2 from the germline V gene are MNHEY and SMNVEV (reference sequence). CDR3 length equals 16 residues. V dropped 8 bases and J dropped 6; count of bases not matched to a gene: 13. The CDR3 loop reads CASSDRGNSKYEKLFF. The CDR3 nucleotides are TGTGCCAGCTCTGACAGGGGGAATTCCAAGTATGAAAAACTGTTTTTT.

The chain carries TRBV6-5 and TRBJ1-6, with 7 positions matching TRBD1. V trimming: 4 bases; J trimming: 10 bases; junction bases outside the gene matches: 13. The CDR3 covers 16 residues. The germline V gene encodes CDR1 MNHEY and CDR2 SVGAGI. The CDR3 here is CASSSTGREKGSPLHF. The CDR3 DNA follows: TGTGCCAGCAGTTCGACAGGGCGAGAAAAGGGGTCACCCCTCCACTTT.

The genes are TRBV6-5 and TRBJ1-4; TRBD1 aligns across 9 bases. The length of the CDR3 is 14 residues. Germline-derived CDR1 and CDR2 are MNHEY and SVGAGI. The ends lost 5 bases at V and 8 bases at J; junction bases unmatched: 6. In DNA form, the CDR3 reads TGTGCCAGCAGTCCACAGGGGGCATGGGAAAAACTGTTTTTT. Its translation is CASSPQGAWEKLFF.

This clone came up a few times. The chain carries TRBV4-1 and TRBJ2-1; D is perhaps TRBD1 (5 bases). The CDR3 loop spans 16 amino acids. Germline V gives CDR1 MGHRA, CDR2 YSYEKL. The V and J ends lost 0 bases and 1 base respectively, with 10 bases between them. The CDR3 here is CASSQETVLSYNEQFF. CDR3 in DNA: TGCGCCAGCAGCCAAGAGACAGTCCTTTCCTACAATGAGCAGTTCTTC.

This clone was observed once. The chain employs TRBV7-2 and TRBJ1-5, with 7 bases fitting TRBD1. This CDR3 is built from 14 residues. V trimming: 6 bases; J trimming: 3 bases; junction bases outside the gene matches: 5. Germline loops: CDR1 SGHTA, CDR2 FQGNSA. The CDR3 bases are TGTGCCAGCAGATCGACAGGGTTCAATCAGCCCCAGCATTTT. Amino acids: CASRSTGFNQPQHF.

The V call is TRBV4-1, the J call TRBJ2-2; maybe TRBD2 (6 bases). The germline V gene has CDR1 MGHRA and CDR2 YSYEKL. V lost 0 bases, J lost 3 bases, and 20 bases lay in between. This CDR3 contains 19 residues. CDR3 sequence reads: CASSQELVASPGDTGELFF. CDR3 DNA sequence: TGCGCCAGCAGCCAAGAATTGGTTGCGAGTCCGGGAGACACCGGGGAGCTGTTTTTT.

J is TRBJ1-5 and V is TRBV6-2 or TRBV6-3, with D hard to call. The V end was cut by 4 bases, the J end by 1 base, with 11 bases between. The CDR3 loop spans 15 amino acids. Germline V gives CDR1 MNHEY, CDR2 SVGEGT. The CDR3 sequence: CASSFLISSNQPQHF. In nucleotides, the CDR3 is TGTGCCAGCAGTTTCCTAATTTCGAGCAATCAGCCCCAGCATTTT.

The chain has TRBV6-1 and TRBJ2-5, with 11 bases aligning to TRBD2. The CDR3 consists of 17 residues. J lost 3 bases, V lost 4 bases, and 10 bases had no gene match. CDR1 is MNHNS and CDR2 is SASEGT in the germline V gene. DNA for the CDR3: TGTGCCAGCAGTGGTAAATCAGCTAGCGGGGGGAAAGAGACCCAGTACTTC. It codes for CASSGKSASGGKETQYF.

This clone appeared a few times. The chain recombines TRBV9 with TRBJ1-3, with TRBD1 as a possible D gene (5 bases). Germline V gene lookup returns CDR1 SGDLS and CDR2 YYNGEE. The CDR3 contains 15 residues. The ends were cut back, 1 base at V and 3 bases at J, with 11 bases in the middle. The CDR3 coding sequence is TGTGCCAGCAGCGTAAGTGGCGGGGGTGGAAACACCATATATTTT. It yields the protein CASSVSGGGGNTIYF.

This rearrangement joins TRBV19 to TRBJ1-2; D remains ambiguous. Between the trimmed V and J ends, which lost 4 bases and 8 bases, there was a span of 17 bases. CDR1 and CDR2 (germline): LNHDA, SQIVND (reference sequence). This CDR3 has 14 amino acids. In nucleotides, the CDR3 is TGTGCCAGTAGTAGGGGAGACACTCGGTTAGGCTACACCTTC. Translation gives CASSRGDTRLGYTF.

The rearrangement uses TRBV12-3 or TRBV12-4 and TRBJ1-1, with D perhaps matching TRBD1 (6 bases). Trimming shortened V by 6 bases and J by 4 bases, and 12 bases separated the two germline ends. The length of the CDR3 is 13 residues. The CDR3 region has the DNA TGTGCCAGCAGACCAGGGGTTGGCACTGAAGCTTTCTTT. This gives the protein CASRPGVGTEAFF.

This clone came up once. The V and J genes are TRBV9 and TRBJ2-1; D gene uncertain. Looked up from germline, CDR1 is SGDLS and CDR2 is YYNGEE. There are 13 residues in the CDR3. Trimming left V 3 bases short and J 7 bases short, with 11 bases between. The chain's CDR3 is CASSGGSGNEQFF. CDR3 coding DNA: TGTGCCAGCAGCGGCGGCAGTGGGAATGAGCAGTTCTTC. The full variable domain, rest sourced from reference TRBV9 and TRBJ2-1, is DSGVTQTPKHLITATGQRVTLRCSPRSGDLSVYWYQQSLDQGLQFLIQYYNGEERAKGNILERFSAQQFPDLHSELNLSSLELGDSALYFCASSGGSGNEQFFGPGTRLTVL.

This chain uses TRBV5-1 with TRBJ2-2; D is possibly TRBD2 (5 bases). This CDR3 is built from 15 residues. CDR1 and CDR2 from the germline V gene are SGHRS and YFSETQ. Trimming cost V 3 bases and J 5 bases, with 14 bases left between them. CDR3 amino acids: CASSSEDSRTGELFF. Here the CDR3 DNA reads TGCGCCAGCAGCTCGGAGGATTCTCGGACCGGGGAGCTGTTTTTT. The complete variable domain, with remaining parts taken from reference TRBV5-1 and TRBJ2-2, reads KAGVTQTPRYLIKTRGQQVTLSCSPISGHRSVSWYQQTPGQGLQFLFEYFSETQRNKGNFPGRFSGRQFSNSRSEMNVSTLELGDSALYLCASSSEDSRTGELFFGEGSRLTVL.

Comments on this clone: The DNA is left out, because the CDR3 cannot be placed on it with certainty; the CDR3 is given as TCRdb lists it. The chain uses TRBV15 and TRBJ2-1; the table's TRBD2 call for D was not verified on the DNA. Including both end residues, the CDR3 is 15 amino acids long. Germline V gene sequence: CDR1 LNHNV, CDR2 YYDKDF (reference sequence). The CDR3 is CATSTSGDSYNEQFF.

V gene TRBV4-3 combines with J gene TRBJ1-2; 9 bases are shared with TRBD1. This CDR3 has 16 amino acids. CDR1 is LGHNA and CDR2 is YSLEER in the germline V gene. V lost 1 base and J lost 0; bases outside the gene matches: 3. The CDR3 here is CASSQAGQGANYGYTF. The CDR3 bases are TGCGCCAGCAGCCAAGCGGGACAGGGAGCTAACTATGGCTACACCTTC.

In its sample, this clone was seen a few times. This chain connects TRBV5-6 to TRBJ1-3; D may be TRBD1 (5 bases). The germline V gene encodes CDR1 SGHDT and CDR2 YYEEEE. The CDR3 extends over 16 amino acids. The V and J ends lost 2 bases and 0 bases respectively, with 12 bases between them. The chain's CDR3 is CASSFRGGGSGNTIYF. CDR3 coding DNA: TGTGCCAGCAGCTTTCGTGGCGGGGGCTCTGGAAACACCATATATTTT.

The sample holds one count of this clone. V is TRBV7-2 and J is TRBJ1-1, with a possible D match to TRBD1 (5 bases). The CDR3 covers 14 residues. Germline CDR1 reads SGHTA; CDR2 reads FQGNSA. V lost 2 bases and J lost 3, with 10 bases in between. This CDR3 reads CASSLSGDHTEAFF. The CDR3 nucleotides read TGTGCCAGCAGCTTATCGGGGGACCACACTGAAGCTTTCTTT.

The chain employs TRBV12-5 and TRBJ1-1, with a tentative D call TRBD1 (5 bases). This CDR3 is built from 15 residues. Trimming took off 6 bases at V and 5 bases at J, with 19 bases between the two ends. Germline V gives CDR1 LGHNT, CDR2 FRNRAP. The CDR3 DNA reads as TGTGCTAGTGGGCCGTCAGGACAATTTCGGACTGAAGCTTTCTTT. Encoded protein: CASGPSGQFRTEAFF.

This clone appeared a single time. V gene TRBV2 combines with J gene TRBJ1-1; the match to TRBD1 covers 8 bases. V lost 4 bases to trimming and J lost 4 bases; unmatched junction nucleotides: 2. This CDR3 region has 13 residues. The germline gives CDR1 SNHLY, CDR2 FYNNEI. The CDR3 here is CASSGTGTTEAFF. CDR3 nucleotide sequence: TGTGCCAGCAGTGGGACAGGGACCACTGAAGCTTTCTTT.

The rearrangement joins TRBV4-2 to TRBJ2-2; 9 bases agree with TRBD1. Germline V CDR1 and CDR2: LGHNA, YNFKEQ. The CDR3 length is 15 residues. V trimming: 3 bases; J trimming: 3 bases; junction bases outside the gene matches: 2. CDR3 sequence: CASSQGQGDTGELFF. In nucleotides, the CDR3 is TGTGCCAGCAGCCAGGGACAGGGCGACACCGGGGAGCTGTTTTTT.

The V gene is TRBV9, the J gene TRBJ2-2, with 7 bases aligning to TRBD2. The junction had 7 bases not matched to a gene; V was cut back by 0 bases and J by 5 bases. This CDR3 is built from 16 residues. Germline CDR1 is SGDLS and CDR2 is YYNGEE. The CDR3: CASSVDATGRTGELFF. The CDR3 DNA reads as TGTGCCAGCAGCGTAGACGCCACCGGGAGGACCGGGGAGCTGTTTTTT.

V gene TRBV7-2 combines with J gene TRBJ2-1; 9 bases line up with TRBD2. The CDR3 extends over 16 amino acids. From germline, CDR1 is SGHTA and CDR2 FQGNSA. V lost 7 bases and J lost 1; bases outside the gene matches: 8. The CDR3 protein is CASTKALAGSYNEQFF. CDR3 nucleotides: TGTGCCAGCACCAAGGCCCTAGCGGGGTCCTACAATGAGCAGTTCTTC.